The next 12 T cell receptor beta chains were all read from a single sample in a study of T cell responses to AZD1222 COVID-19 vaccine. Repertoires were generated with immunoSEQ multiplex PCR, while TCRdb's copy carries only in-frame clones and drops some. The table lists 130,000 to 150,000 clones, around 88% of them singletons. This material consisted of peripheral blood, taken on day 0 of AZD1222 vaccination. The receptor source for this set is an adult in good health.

CDR3 coding DNA: TGTGCCTGGAGTGTCTCGGGGGGCTACACCTTC. Translating it yields CAWSVSGGYTF. This sequence joins TRBV30 and TRBJ1-2; D gene uncertain. The germline V and J ends were trimmed by 0 bases and 8 bases, with 7 bases remaining between them. Looked up from germline, CDR1 is GTSNPN and CDR2 is SVGIG (reference sequence). The CDR3 length is 11 residues.

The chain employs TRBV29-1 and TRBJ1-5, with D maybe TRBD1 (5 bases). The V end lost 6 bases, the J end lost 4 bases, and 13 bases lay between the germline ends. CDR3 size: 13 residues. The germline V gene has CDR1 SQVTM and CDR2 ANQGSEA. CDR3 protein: CSVRSGTNQPQHF. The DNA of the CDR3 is TGCAGCGTCCGATCAGGGACGAATCAGCCCCAGCATTTT.

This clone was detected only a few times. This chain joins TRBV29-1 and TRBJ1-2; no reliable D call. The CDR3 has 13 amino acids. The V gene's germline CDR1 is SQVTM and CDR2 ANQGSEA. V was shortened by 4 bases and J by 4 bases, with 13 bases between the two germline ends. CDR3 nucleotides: TGCAGCGTTGTGCACAGCGGCTTCTATGGCTACACCTTC. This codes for CSVVHSGFYGYTF. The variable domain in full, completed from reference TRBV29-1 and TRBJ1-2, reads SAVISQKPSRDICQRGTSLTIQCQVDSQVTMMFWYRQQPGQSLTLIATANQGSEATYESGFVIDKFPISRPNLTFSTLTVSNMSPEDSSIYLCSVVHSGFYGYTFGSGTRLTVV.

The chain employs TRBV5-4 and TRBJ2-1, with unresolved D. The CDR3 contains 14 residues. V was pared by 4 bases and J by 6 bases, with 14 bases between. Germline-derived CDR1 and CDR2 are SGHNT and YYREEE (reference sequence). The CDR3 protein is CASSPQLSVNEQFF. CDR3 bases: TGTGCCAGCAGCCCTCAGCTCTCAGTCAATGAGCAGTTCTTC.

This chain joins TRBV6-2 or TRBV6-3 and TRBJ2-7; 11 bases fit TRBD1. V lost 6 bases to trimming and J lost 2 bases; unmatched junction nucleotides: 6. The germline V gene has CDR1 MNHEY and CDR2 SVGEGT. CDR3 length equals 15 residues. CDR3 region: CASRPTGQGAYEQYF. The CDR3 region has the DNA TGTGCCAGCAGACCTACGGGACAGGGGGCCTACGAGCAGTACTTC.

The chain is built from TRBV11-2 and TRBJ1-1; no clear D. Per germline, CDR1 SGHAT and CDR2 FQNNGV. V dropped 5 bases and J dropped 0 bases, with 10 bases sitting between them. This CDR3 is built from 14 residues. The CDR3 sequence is CASSNNGVNTEAFF. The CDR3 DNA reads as TGTGCCAGCAGCAACAATGGGGTGAACACTGAAGCTTTCTTT.

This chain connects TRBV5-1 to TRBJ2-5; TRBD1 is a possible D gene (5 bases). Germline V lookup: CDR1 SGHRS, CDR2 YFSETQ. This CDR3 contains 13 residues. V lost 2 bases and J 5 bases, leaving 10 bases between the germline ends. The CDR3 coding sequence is TGCGCCAGCAGCTTAACAGGTGGGGAGACCCAGTACTTC. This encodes CASSLTGGETQYF.

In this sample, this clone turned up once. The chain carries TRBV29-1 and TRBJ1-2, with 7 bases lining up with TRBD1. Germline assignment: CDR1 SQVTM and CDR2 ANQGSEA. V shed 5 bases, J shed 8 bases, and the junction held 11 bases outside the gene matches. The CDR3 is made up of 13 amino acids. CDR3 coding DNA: TGCAGCGTTAGGGGGCAGATCGGAGCGGGCTACACCTTC. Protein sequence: CSVRGQIGAGYTF.

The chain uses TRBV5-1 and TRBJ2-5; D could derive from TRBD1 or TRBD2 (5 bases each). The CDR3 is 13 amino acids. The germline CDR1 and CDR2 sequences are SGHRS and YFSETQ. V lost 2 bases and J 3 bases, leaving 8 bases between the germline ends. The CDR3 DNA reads TGCGCCAGCAGCTTCGGGGCGAAAGAGACCCAGTACTTC. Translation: CASSFGAKETQYF.

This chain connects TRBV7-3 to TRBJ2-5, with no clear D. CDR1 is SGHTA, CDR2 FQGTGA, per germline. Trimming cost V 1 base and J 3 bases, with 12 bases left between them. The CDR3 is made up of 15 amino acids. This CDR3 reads CASSLKPGPEETQYF. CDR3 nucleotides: TGTGCCAGCAGCTTAAAGCCCGGACCCGAAGAGACCCAGTACTTC. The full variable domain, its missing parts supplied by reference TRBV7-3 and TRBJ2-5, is GAGVSQTPSNKVTEKGKYVELRCDPISGHTALYWYRQSLGQGPEFLIYFQGTGAADDSGLPNDRFFAVRPEGSVSTLKIQRTERGDSAVYLCASSLKPGPEETQYFGPGTRLLVL.

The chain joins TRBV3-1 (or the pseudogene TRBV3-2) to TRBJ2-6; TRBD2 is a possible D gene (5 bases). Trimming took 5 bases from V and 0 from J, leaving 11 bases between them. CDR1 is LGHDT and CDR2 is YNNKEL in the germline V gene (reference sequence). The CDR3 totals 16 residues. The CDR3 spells CASSSRGRSGANVLTF. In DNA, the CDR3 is TGTGCCAGCAGCTCGAGAGGGCGCTCTGGGGCCAACGTCCTGACTTTC.

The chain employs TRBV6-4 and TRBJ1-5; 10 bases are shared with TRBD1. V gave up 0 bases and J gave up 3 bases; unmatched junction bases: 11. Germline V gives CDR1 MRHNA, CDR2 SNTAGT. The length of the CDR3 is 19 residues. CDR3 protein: CASSDSLGQGRTPNQPQHF. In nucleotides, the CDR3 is TGTGCCAGCAGTGACTCCCTGGGACAGGGGCGCACCCCCAATCAGCCCCAGCATTTT.